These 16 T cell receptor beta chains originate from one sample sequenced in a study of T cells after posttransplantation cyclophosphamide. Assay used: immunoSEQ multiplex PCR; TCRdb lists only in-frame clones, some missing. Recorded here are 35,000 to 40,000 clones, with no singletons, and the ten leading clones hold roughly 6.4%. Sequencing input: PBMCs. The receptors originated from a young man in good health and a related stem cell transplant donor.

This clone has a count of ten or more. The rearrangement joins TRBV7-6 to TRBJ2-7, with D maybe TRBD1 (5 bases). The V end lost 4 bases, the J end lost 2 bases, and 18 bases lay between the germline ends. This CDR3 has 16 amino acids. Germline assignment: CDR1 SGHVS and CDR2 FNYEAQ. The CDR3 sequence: CASSSLWGRTTYEQYF. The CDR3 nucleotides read TGTGCCAGCAGCTCCCTTTGGGGCAGGACCACCTACGAGCAGTACTTC.

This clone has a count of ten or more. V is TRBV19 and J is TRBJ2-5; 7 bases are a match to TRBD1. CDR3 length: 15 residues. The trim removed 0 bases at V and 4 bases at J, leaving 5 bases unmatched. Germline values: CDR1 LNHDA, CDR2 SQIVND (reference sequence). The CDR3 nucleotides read TGTGCCAGTAGTATAGAGACAGGGTTCGGAGAGACCCAGTACTTC. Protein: CASSIETGFGETQYF.

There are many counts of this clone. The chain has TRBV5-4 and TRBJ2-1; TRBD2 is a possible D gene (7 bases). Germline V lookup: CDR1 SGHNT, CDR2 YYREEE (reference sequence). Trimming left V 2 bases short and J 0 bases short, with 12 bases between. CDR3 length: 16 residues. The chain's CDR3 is CASSFGGLPSYNEQFF. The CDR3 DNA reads TGTGCCAGCAGCTTCGGGGGGCTACCCTCCTACAATGAGCAGTTCTTC.

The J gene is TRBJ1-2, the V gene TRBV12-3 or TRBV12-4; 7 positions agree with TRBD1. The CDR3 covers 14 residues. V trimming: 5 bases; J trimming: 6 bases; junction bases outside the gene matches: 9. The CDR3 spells CASSATGVVDGYTF. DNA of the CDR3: TGTGCCAGCAGTGCCACAGGGGTCGTGGATGGCTACACCTTC.

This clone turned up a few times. CDR3 sequence: CSVVAGGHTGELFF. As DNA, the CDR3 is TGCAGCGTTGTAGCGGGGGGGCACACCGGGGAGCTGTTTTTT. This chain connects TRBV29-1 to TRBJ2-2; 11 bases line up with TRBD2. The germline V gene encodes CDR1 SQVTM and CDR2 ANQGSEA. The CDR3 has 14 amino acids. With 4 bases clipped from V and 3 bases from J, the junction kept 1 base outside the gene matches.

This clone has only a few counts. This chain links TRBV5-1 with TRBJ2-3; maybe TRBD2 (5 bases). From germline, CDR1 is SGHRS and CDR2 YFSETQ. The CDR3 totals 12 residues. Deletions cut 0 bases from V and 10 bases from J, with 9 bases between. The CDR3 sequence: CASSLVGAAQYF. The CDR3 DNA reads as TGCGCCAGCAGCTTGGTGGGAGCGGCGCAGTATTTT.

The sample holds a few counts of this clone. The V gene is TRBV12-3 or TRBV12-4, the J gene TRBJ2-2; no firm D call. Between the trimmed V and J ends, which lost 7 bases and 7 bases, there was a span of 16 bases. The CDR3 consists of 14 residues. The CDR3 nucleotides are TGTGCCAGCACCGAACCTCACACAGTCGGGGAGCTGTTTTTT. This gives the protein CASTEPHTVGELFF.

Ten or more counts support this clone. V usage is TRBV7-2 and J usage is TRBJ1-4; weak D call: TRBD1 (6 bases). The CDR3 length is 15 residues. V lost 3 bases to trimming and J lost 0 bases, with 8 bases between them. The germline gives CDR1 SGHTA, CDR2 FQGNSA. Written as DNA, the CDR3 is TGTGCCAGCAGCTTGACAGGACCAACTAATGAAAAACTGTTTTTT. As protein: CASSLTGPTNEKLFF.

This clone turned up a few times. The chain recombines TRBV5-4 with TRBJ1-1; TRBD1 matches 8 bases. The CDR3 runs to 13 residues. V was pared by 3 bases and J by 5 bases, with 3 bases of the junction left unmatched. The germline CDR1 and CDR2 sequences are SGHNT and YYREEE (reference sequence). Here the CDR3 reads CASSSGGTTEAFF. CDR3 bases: TGTGCCAGCAGCTCAGGGGGCACGACTGAAGCTTTCTTT. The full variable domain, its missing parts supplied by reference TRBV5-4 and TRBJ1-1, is ETGVTQSPTHLIKTRGQQVTLRCSSQSGHNTVSWYQQALGQGPQFIFQYYREEENGRGNFPPRFSGLQFPNYSSELNVNALELDDSALYLCASSSGGTTEAFFGQGTRLTVV.

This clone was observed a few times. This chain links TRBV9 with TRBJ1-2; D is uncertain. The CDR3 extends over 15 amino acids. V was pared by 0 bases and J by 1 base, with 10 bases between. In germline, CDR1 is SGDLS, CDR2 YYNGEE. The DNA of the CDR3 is TGTGCCAGCAGCGTAGAAGCACGACTTAACTATGGCTACACCTTC. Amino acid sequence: CASSVEARLNYGYTF. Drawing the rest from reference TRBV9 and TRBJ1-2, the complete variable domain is DSGVTQTPKHLITATGQRVTLRCSPRSGDLSVYWYQQSLDQGLQFLIQYYNGEERAKGNILERFSAQQFPDLHSELNLSSLELGDSALYFCASSVEARLNYGYTFGSGTRLTVV.

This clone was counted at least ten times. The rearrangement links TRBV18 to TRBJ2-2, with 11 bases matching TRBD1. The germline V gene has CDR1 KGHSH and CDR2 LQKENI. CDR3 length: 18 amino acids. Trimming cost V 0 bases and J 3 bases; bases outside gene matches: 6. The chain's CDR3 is CASSPPLGQGEHTGELFF. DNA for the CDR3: TGTGCCAGCTCACCACCCCTGGGACAGGGGGAGCACACCGGGGAGCTGTTTTTT.

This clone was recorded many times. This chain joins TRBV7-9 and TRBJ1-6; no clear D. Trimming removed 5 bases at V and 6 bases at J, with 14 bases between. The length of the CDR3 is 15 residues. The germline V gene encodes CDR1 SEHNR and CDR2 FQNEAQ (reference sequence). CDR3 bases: TGTGCCAGCAGCCCATCTCGTGGCTTTAATTCACCCCTCCACTTT. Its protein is CASSPSRGFNSPLHF.

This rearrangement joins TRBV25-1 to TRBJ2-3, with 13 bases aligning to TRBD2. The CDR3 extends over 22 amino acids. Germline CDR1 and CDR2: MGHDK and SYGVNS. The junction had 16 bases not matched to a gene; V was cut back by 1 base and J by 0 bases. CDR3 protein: CASSESPGTSGDRSPSTDTQYF. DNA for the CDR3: TGTGCCAGCAGTGAATCTCCCGGGACTAGCGGGGATAGATCTCCTAGCACAGATACGCAGTATTTT.

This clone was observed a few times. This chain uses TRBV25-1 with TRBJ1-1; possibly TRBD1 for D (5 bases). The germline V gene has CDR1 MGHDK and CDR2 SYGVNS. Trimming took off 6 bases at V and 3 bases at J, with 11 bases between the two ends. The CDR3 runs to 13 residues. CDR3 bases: TGTGCCAGCAGAGCCATAGGGGACACTGAAGCTTTCTTT. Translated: CASRAIGDTEAFF.

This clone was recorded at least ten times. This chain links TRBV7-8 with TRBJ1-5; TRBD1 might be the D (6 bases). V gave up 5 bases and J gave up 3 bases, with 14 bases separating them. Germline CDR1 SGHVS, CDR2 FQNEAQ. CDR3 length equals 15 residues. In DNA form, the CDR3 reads TGTGCCAGCAGCCCCCTTTACAGGGACAATCAGCCCCAGCATTTT. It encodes CASSPLYRDNQPQHF.

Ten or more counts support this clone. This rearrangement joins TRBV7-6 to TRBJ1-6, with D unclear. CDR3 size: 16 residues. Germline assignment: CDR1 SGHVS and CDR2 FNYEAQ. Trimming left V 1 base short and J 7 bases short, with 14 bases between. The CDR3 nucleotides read TGTGCCAGCAGCTTAGGCGGACTTCAGCAGAATTCACCCCTCCACTTT. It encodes CASSLGGLQQNSPLHF.